A selection of T cell receptor beta chains follows, all from one sample in a study of cytotoxic CD8 clonotypes in ibrutinib-treated CLL. Method: immunoSEQ multiplex PCR; TCRdb's copy keeps in-frame clones and lacks some. This table has around 97,000 clones, 70% to 80% appearing once. This sample comprised PBMCs, obtained after 12 months of ibrutinib treatment. The source is a human donor with chronic lymphocytic leukemia. Both conserved end residues are part of each CDR3. A D gene is named only where the DNA matches it firmly. The size field is filled for only some rows; it gives once, few, many or a size class.

V gene	clone size	D gene	J gene	CDR3 protein	CDR3 DNA
TRBV9	.	.	TRBJ1-2	CASSPEWGAGDYGYTF	TGTGCCAGCAGCCCCGAATGGGGGGCCGGGGACTATGGCTACACCTTC
TRBV7-3	.	TRBD1	TRBJ1-3	CASSLGTASGNTIYF	TGTGCCAGCAGCCTTGGGACAGCCTCTGGAAACACCATATATTTT
TRBV7-9	.	.	TRBJ1-1	CASSFWVVWTEAFF	TGTGCCAGCAGCTTTTGGGTAGTATGGACTGAAGCTTTCTTT
TRBV10-1	once	.	TRBJ2-2	CASSEVKGAGELFF	TGCGCCAGCAGTGAGGTCAAGGGGGCCGGGGAGCTGTTTTTT
TRBV25-1	.	TRBD1	TRBJ2-7	CASSPGQGGAYEQYF	TGTGCCAGCAGTCCCGGACAGGGAGGAGCCTACGAGCAGTACTTC
TRBV7-8	.	TRBD2	TRBJ2-5	CASTSLAGQETQYF	TGTGCCAGCACCAGTCTAGCGGGGCAAGAGACCCAGTACTTC
TRBV9	.	TRBD1	TRBJ2-1	CASSSRQGISYNEQFF	TGTGCCAGCAGCTCTCGACAGGGTATCTCCTACAATGAGCAGTTCTTC
TRBV4-1	.	TRBD1	TRBJ1-5	CASSQDGQADQPQHF	TGCGCCAGCAGCCAGGACGGACAGGCCGATCAGCCCCAGCATTTT
TRBV6-6	.	TRBD1	TRBJ1-2	CASSYDRGRYGYTF	TGTGCCAGCAGTTATGACAGGGGAAGATATGGCTACACCTTC
TRBV6-5	.	TRBD1	TRBJ2-7	CASRDRYEQYF	TGTGCCAGCAGGGACAGGTACGAGCAGTACTTC
TRBV19	.	.	TRBJ1-1	CASSIGGYTEAFF	TGTGCCAGTAGTATAGGAGGGTACACTGAAGCTTTCTTT
TRBV2	.	.	TRBJ2-1	CASSPTLQVSYNEQFF	TGTGCCAGCAGTCCTACATTACAGGTATCCTACAATGAGCAGTTCTTC
TRBV25-1	.	TRBD1	TRBJ1-1	CASRTRTGVANTEAFF	TGTGCCAGCAGAACAAGGACAGGGGTGGCGAACACTGAAGCTTTCTTT
TRBV6-1	few	.	TRBJ1-3	CASSDPGGNTIYF	TGTGCCAGCAGTGACCCAGGAGGAAACACCATATATTTT
TRBV7-9	.	TRBD1	TRBJ1-2	CASSSGTGQVEGYTF	TGTGCCAGCAGCTCCGGGACAGGGCAAGTAGAGGGCTACACCTTC
TRBV4-1	once	TRBD1	TRBJ2-7	CASSQGTGFVYEQYF	TGCGCCAGCAGCCAAGGGACAGGATTTGTCTACGAGCAGTACTTC
TRBV7-8	.	TRBD2	TRBJ2-5	CASSAPGGAYQETQYF	TGTGCCAGCAGCGCGCCCGGGGGGGCTTACCAAGAGACCCAGTACTTC
TRBV7-3	.	.	TRBJ2-3	CASSPGLVTDTQYF	TGTGCCAGCAGCCCGGGACTGGTAACAGATACGCAGTATTTT
TRBV7-9	.	TRBD1	TRBJ2-1	CASRRTGPVNEQFF	TGTGCCAGCAGACGGACAGGGCCGGTCAATGAGCAGTTCTTC
TRBV14	.	TRBD1	TRBJ1-3	CASSQDRGRNTIYF	TGTGCCAGCAGCCAGGACAGGGGGCGAAACACCATATATTTT
TRBV5-4	few	.	TRBJ2-6	CASSLARGGGSSGANVLTF	TGTGCCAGCAGCTTGGCCAGGGGGGGAGGTAGTTCTGGGGCCAACGTCCTGACTTTC
TRBV7-2	.	TRBD1	TRBJ1-2	CASSLGDRAYGYTF	TGTGCCAGCAGCTTAGGGGACAGGGCCTATGGCTACACCTTC
TRBV21-1	.	.	TRBJ2-1	CASAPPWPRRTGQPSGGPNNEQFF	TGTGCCAGCGCCCCCCCTTGGCCGCGACGGACAGGGCAACCCTCGGGGGGCCCAAACAATGAGCAGTTCTTC
TRBV11-3	.	TRBD1	TRBJ2-7	CASSPIRTGVTTSYDEQYF	TGTGCCAGCAGCCCGATAAGGACAGGGGTAACGACTAGTTACGACGAGCAGTATTTC
TRBV7-3	.	TRBD2	TRBJ2-2	CASSLIGLAGANTGELFF	TGTGCCAGCAGCTTAATCGGACTAGCGGGGGCTAACACCGGGGAGCTGTTTTTT
TRBV5-1	few	.	TRBJ1-3	CASSLVAGAGNTIYF	TGCGCCAGCAGCTTGGTGGCAGGGGCTGGAAACACCATATATTTT
TRBV7-2	.	.	TRBJ2-3	CASSLALGTDTQYF	TGTGCCAGCAGCTTAGCGCTCGGCACAGATACGCAGTATTTT
TRBV30	.	.	TRBJ2-2	CAWSTGTNTGELFF	TGTGCCTGGAGTACCGGGACCAACACCGGGGAGCTGTTTTTT
TRBV29-1	once	TRBD1	TRBJ1-1	CSVVGPGGYTEAFF	TGCAGCGTTGTCGGCCCAGGGGGGTACACTGAAGCTTTCTTT
TRBV5-6	.	.	TRBJ2-2	CASSLARALNTGELFF	TGTGCCAGCAGCTTGGCCCGGGCCCTGAACACCGGGGAGCTGTTTTTT
TRBV21-1	.	.	TRBJ1-2	CASSKFPPGWDYGYTF	TGTGCCAGCAGCAAATTCCCCCCGGGGTGGGACTATGGCTACACCTTC
TRBV6-5	.	.	TRBJ1-2	CASRSFEASSEGYTF	TGTGCCAGCAGGTCTTTTGAGGCCTCAAGCGAGGGCTACACCTTC
TRBV27	.	.	TRBJ2-7	CASSPHSYEQYF	TGTGCCAGCAGTCCCCACTCCTACGAGCAGTACTTC
TRBV30	few	.	TRBJ1-5	CAWSTGDTFNQPQHF	TGTGCCTGGAGTACGGGGGACACCTTTAATCAGCCCCAGCATTTT
TRBV30	few	.	TRBJ1-6	CAWGGTAPSPLHF	TGTGCCTGGGGGGGAACGGCCCCCTCACCCCTCCACTTT